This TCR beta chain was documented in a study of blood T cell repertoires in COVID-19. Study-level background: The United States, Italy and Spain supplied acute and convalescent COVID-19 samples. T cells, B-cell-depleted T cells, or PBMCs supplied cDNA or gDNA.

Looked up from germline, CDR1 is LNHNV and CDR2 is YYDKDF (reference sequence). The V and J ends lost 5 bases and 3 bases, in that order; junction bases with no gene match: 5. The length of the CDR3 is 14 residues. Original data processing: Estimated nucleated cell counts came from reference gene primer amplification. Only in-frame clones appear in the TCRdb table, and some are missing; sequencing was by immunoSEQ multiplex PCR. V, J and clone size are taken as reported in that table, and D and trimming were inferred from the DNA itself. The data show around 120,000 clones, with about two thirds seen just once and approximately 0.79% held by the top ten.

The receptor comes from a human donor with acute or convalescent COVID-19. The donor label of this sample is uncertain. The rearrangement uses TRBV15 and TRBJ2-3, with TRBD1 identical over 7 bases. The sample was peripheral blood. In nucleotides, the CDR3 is TGTGCCACCAGCCAGGGGGACCAAACAGATACGCAGTATTTT. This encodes CATSQGDQTDTQYF.